This T cell receptor beta chain was obtained from a study of CD8 T cells in ankylosing spondylitis. Points from the study as a whole: Some motif variants were previously reported in reactive arthritis synovial fluid and blood. The disease-linked clones had a CD8+ phenotype and low blood frequencies. Characteristic of ankylosing spondylitis blood, it appeared, was a TCR beta motif comprising several highly homologous variants.

The V gene's germline CDR1 is SNHLY and CDR2 FYNNEI. The CDR3 consists of 14 residues. Trimming pared 5 bases from V and 1 base from J, leaving 8 bases between. Quantitative 5'-RACE with molecular barcodes was used to make the TCR beta libraries. From the 5' RACE reads, TCRdb called clonotypes with MiXCR, one entry per CDR3 protein. The sample lists some 220,000 distinct CDR3 sequences; 10% to 13% were seen once. This clonotype was counted at least ten times. Its antigen is still unknown. The chain links TRBV2 to TRBJ2-2; D is perhaps TRBD1 (5 bases). The clonotype comes from a male donor with ankylosing spondylitis or in good health (not recorded which). Source material: blood, either unsorted or a sorted T cell fraction (not recorded which). DNA of the CDR3: TGTGCCAGCAGTTTTCAGGGGAACACCGGGGAGCTGTTTTTT. Translated: CASSFQGNTGELFF. Full variable domain (outside the CDR3, taken from reference TRBV2 and TRBJ2-2): EPEVTQTPSHQVTQMGQEVILRCVPISNHLYFYWYRQILGQKVEFLVSFYNNEISEKSEIFDDQFSVERPDGSNFTLKIRSTKLEDSAMYFCASSFQGNTGELFFGEGSRLTVL.